A single sample gave rise to the 4 T cell receptor beta chains below, sequenced in a study of blood T cell repertoires in COVID-19. Here immunoSEQ multiplex PCR was the method, and the copy in TCRdb shows in-frame clones only, minus some. The sample has 99,000 or so clones, 85% seen once. The sequencing input was peripheral blood. All receptors come from a man aged 45-60 years with acute or convalescent COVID-19.

The rearrangement uses TRBV11-2 and TRBJ2-1, with TRBD2 as a possible D gene (5 bases). V was shortened by 5 bases and J by 1 base, with 12 bases between the two germline ends. The germline V gene has CDR1 SGHAT and CDR2 FQNNGV. This CDR3 spans 15 amino acids. The CDR3 spells CASSPSTGSYNEQFF. CDR3 in DNA: TGTGCCAGCAGCCCCTCCACGGGATCCTACAATGAGCAGTTCTTC.

This clone has only one observation. The chain carries TRBV21-1 and TRBJ2-7; TRBD1, the table's D call, lacks a check against the DNA. TRBV21-1 is a pseudogene segment. This CDR3 contains 16 residues. The DNA for the CDR3 is TGTGCCAGCAGCAAAGGGTCAGGGGGTTATTCCTACGAGCAGTACTTC. Protein product: CASSKGSGGYSYEQYF.

This chain joins TRBV20-1 and TRBJ2-7; 10 positions match TRBD2. J was trimmed by 5 bases and V by 3 bases; bases with no gene match: 16. Germline V lookup: CDR1 DFQATT, CDR2 SNEGSKA (reference sequence). This CDR3 is 17 amino acids long. The CDR3 reads CSASILEAGGNAHEQYF. CDR3 DNA sequence: TGCAGTGCTAGTATATTGGAAGCGGGGGGGAATGCGCACGAGCAGTACTTC.

The chain is built from TRBV3-1 (or the pseudogene TRBV3-2) and TRBJ2-1; 10 bases map to TRBD2. This CDR3 has 14 residues. Germline V lookup: CDR1 LGHDT, CDR2 YNNKEL (reference sequence). V trimming: 4 bases; J trimming: 10 bases; junction bases outside the gene matches: 7. In nucleotides, the CDR3 is TGTGCCAGCAGCCTCGAGCGGGAGGGCCCCGAGCAGTTCTTC. Translated: CASSLEREGPEQFF.